The 15 T cell receptor beta chains in this list originate from one sample, sequenced in a study of PD-1 blockade in classical Hodgkin lymphoma (dated by TCRdb to the early 2020s). The library was prepared using the immunoSEQ multiplex PCR assay. Entries here come from immuneACCESS through TCRdb and include only in-frame sequences with V and J called. Some clones fail to appear in such tables; in the studies checked, an unresolved V gene covers under half of the shortfall, and the cause of the remainder is unknown. Recorded for this sample are some 8,900 clones; around four fifths of them occurred a single time. The ten largest clones capture under 55% of the sample. Read against the paper, the sample's time point label means: cycle 4 day 1 (C4D1), after less than 7 weeks of nivolumab. Every trial patient had relapsed following autologous stem cell transplantation, and prior brentuximab vedotin exposure was what differed among cohorts A, B and C.

Sequencing was performed on peripheral blood mononuclear cells (PBMCs), taken before the fourth cycle of nivolumab. All receptors derive from a human donor with classical Hodgkin lymphoma.

This chain joins TRBV19 and TRBJ1-5; tentatively, D is TRBD1 (5 bases). V lost 5 bases, J lost 2 bases, and 16 bases lay in between. This CDR3 comprises 16 residues. The germline gives CDR1 LNHDA, CDR2 SQIVND (reference sequence). CDR3 in DNA: TGTGCCAGTAGTTCGGACAATAGGGGTGGCAATCAGCCCCAGCATTTT. This sequence encodes CASSSDNRGGNQPQHF.

V gene TRBV29-1 combines with J gene TRBJ2-7; a weak D match, TRBD1 (6 bases). The ends were cut back, 6 bases at V and 1 base at J, with 13 bases in the middle. Germline lookup yields CDR1 SQVTM and CDR2 ANQGSEA. The CDR3 contains 13 residues. The CDR3 loop reads CSVSRGTSYEQYF. The CDR3 DNA is TGCAGCGTCTCTAGGGGGACGTCCTACGAGCAGTACTTC.

The genes are TRBV7-8 and TRBJ2-7; no reliable D call. V was pared by 5 bases and J by 6 bases, with 8 bases between. Germline assignment: CDR1 SGHVS and CDR2 FQNEAQ. CDR3 length equals 11 residues. The CDR3 loop reads CASSRWSEQYF. Written as DNA, the CDR3 is TGTGCCAGCAGCCGTTGGTCCGAGCAGTACTTC.

V and J are TRBV5-1 and TRBJ2-6; no reliable D call. Germline-derived CDR1 and CDR2 are SGHRS and YFSETQ. The CDR3 is made up of 16 amino acids. The V end lost 1 base, the J end lost 2 bases, and 10 bases lay between the germline ends. DNA for the CDR3: TGCGCCAGCAGCTTGTGGGCCGCAACTGGGGCCAACGTCCTGACTTTC. Translation: CASSLWAATGANVLTF.

The chain recombines TRBV11-2 with TRBJ1-1; D possibly corresponds to TRBD1 (6 bases). The V gene lost 3 bases and the J gene lost 5 bases, with 16 bases spanning the gap. Germline-derived CDR1 and CDR2 are SGHAT and FQNNGV. The CDR3 runs to 15 residues. The CDR3 loop reads CASSLTGRGRTEAFF. Here the CDR3 DNA reads TGTGCCAGCAGCTTGACAGGTCGCGGGAGGACTGAAGCTTTCTTT. The full variable domain, with the rest looked up from reference TRBV11-2 and TRBJ1-1, is EAGVAQSPRYKIIEKRQSVAFWCNPISGHATLYWYQQILGQGPKLLIQFQNNGVVDDSQLPKDRFSAERLKGVDSTLKIQPAKLEDSAVYLCASSLTGRGRTEAFFGQGTRLTVV.

The CDR3 DNA sequence: TGCAGCGTTGGAGGGGGGAGCGAGCAGTACTTC. Amino acid sequence: CSVGGGSEQYF. J is TRBJ2-7 and V is TRBV29-1, with D perhaps assigned TRBD1 or TRBD2 (6 bases each). The V and J ends lost 4 bases and 6 bases respectively, with 10 bases between them. Germline V gene data show CDR1 as SQVTM and CDR2 as ANQGSEA. The CDR3 consists of 11 residues.

The chain couples TRBV5-1 to TRBJ1-1, with D hard to call. This CDR3 has 14 residues. V was trimmed by 0 bases and J by 2 bases, leaving 8 bases between them. CDR1 is SGHRS, CDR2 YFSETQ, per germline. The CDR3 DNA reads as TGCGCCAGCAGCTTGGCACTCGGTAACACTGAAGCTTTCTTT. It encodes CASSLALGNTEAFF.

This clone appeared a single time. The chain combines TRBV7-3 with TRBJ1-2; maybe TRBD1 (5 bases). Germline CDR1 is SGHTA and CDR2 is FQGTGA. This CDR3 spans 15 amino acids. The V and J ends lost 0 bases and 3 bases respectively, with 11 bases between them. The CDR3 DNA reads as TGTGCCAGCAGCTTAACGGGGCCTGGTGACTATGGCTACACCTTC. Translating it yields CASSLTGPGDYGYTF.

The rearrangement joins TRBV29-1 to TRBJ2-7, with unresolved D. CDR3 length: 11 residues. Trimming cost V 7 bases and J 4 bases, with 11 bases left between them. CDR1 is SQVTM and CDR2 is ANQGSEA in the germline V gene. CDR3 nucleotides: TGCAGCGCGGTGGAAATTTACGAGCAGTACTTC. Its protein is CSAVEIYEQYF.

The chain combines TRBV7-9 with TRBJ1-4; D is ambiguous. Trimming stripped 4 bases from V and 8 bases from J, with 17 bases between. This CDR3 is 15 amino acids long. Germline V gene lookup returns CDR1 SEHNR and CDR2 FQNEAQ (reference sequence). The CDR3 DNA reads as TGTGCCAGCAGCTCACTGTCCCCGGGAGGAGAAAAACTGTTTTTT. Translating gives CASSSLSPGGEKLFF.

The chain employs TRBV6-6 and TRBJ2-7; perhaps TRBD2 as D (5 bases). V lost 6 bases and J lost 3, with 15 bases in between. The germline gives CDR1 MNHNY, CDR2 SVGAGI (reference sequence). The CDR3 consists of 14 residues. The CDR3 DNA reads as TGTGCCAGCAGAGAAGACTACACCTTCTACGAGCAGTACTTC. Protein sequence: CASREDYTFYEQYF.

This clone has just a few counts. The rearrangement links TRBV19 to TRBJ1-1; D is uncertain. Between the trimmed V and J ends, which lost 8 bases and 0 bases, there was a span of 10 bases. Germline V gene data show CDR1 as LNHDA and CDR2 as SQIVND (reference sequence). The CDR3 has 13 residues. The chain's CDR3 is CASRTVMNTEAFF. The CDR3 nucleotides are TGTGCCAGTCGGACTGTGATGAACACTGAAGCTTTCTTT.

This rearrangement joins TRBV7-9 to TRBJ2-5; D possibly matches TRBD1 or TRBD2 (5 bases each). V was shortened by 6 bases and J by 5 bases, with 19 bases between the two germline ends. The CDR3 consists of 15 residues. CDR1 is SEHNR, CDR2 FQNEAQ, per germline (reference sequence). For the CDR3, the DNA is TGTGCCAGCAGACTTTGGGGGAATAAAACGGAGACCCAGTACTTC. This codes for CASRLWGNKTETQYF.

This sequence joins TRBV11-3 and TRBJ2-1; tentative D call: TRBD1 (5 bases). The CDR3 covers 15 residues. Germline loops: CDR1 SGHNT, CDR2 YENEEA. V was cut by 1 base and J by 0 bases, with 7 bases left in between. The CDR3 loop reads CASSLGQGSYNEQFF. The CDR3 region has the DNA TGTGCCAGCAGCTTAGGCCAGGGCTCCTACAATGAGCAGTTCTTC.

V usage is TRBV30 and J usage is TRBJ1-1; D is uncertain. The ends were cut back, 3 bases at V and 2 bases at J, with 10 bases in the middle. The CDR3 has 13 residues. The V gene's germline CDR1 is GTSNPN and CDR2 SVGIG (reference sequence). CDR3 DNA: TGTGCCTGGAGCCTTTTGCGTAACACTGAAGCTTTCTTT. Translating it yields CAWSLLRNTEAFF.